This is a list of T cell receptor beta chains from one sample in a study of CD8 T cells in ankylosing spondylitis. MiXCR was run by TCRdb on the 5' RACE reads, yielding one entry per CDR3 protein. The sample consists of 200,000 to 250,000 distinct CDR3 sequences, over 9.5% of them appearing once. Input material: blood, either unsorted or a sorted T cell fraction (not recorded which). Every receptor here comes from a male donor with ankylosing spondylitis or in good health (not recorded which). Both conserved end residues are part of each CDR3. The order of the fields is V gene, J gene, CDR3 protein.

TRBV9	TRBJ2-3	CASSLSPRDRVSDTQYF
TRBV5-1	TRBJ2-7	CASSLAQGVNEQYF
TRBV24-1	TRBJ1-5	CATSDNRASQPQHF
TRBV5-1	TRBJ2-7	CASSLPNYEQYF
TRBV12-3/TRBV12-4	TRBJ2-1	CASSQTGTGWNEQFF
TRBV6-1	TRBJ2-7	CASSLKGPLYEQYF
TRBV2	TRBJ2-3	CASTLGLASTDTQYF
TRBV12-3/TRBV12-4	TRBJ2-5	CASSLGSGSGQETQYF
TRBV2	TRBJ1-1	CASSWMGNTEAFF
TRBV5-1	TRBJ2-5	CASSLGQERSTQYF
TRBV4-2	TRBJ2-7	CASSPEEGISYEQYF
TRBV24-1	TRBJ2-1	CATSDLTGTGSYNEQFF
TRBV20-1	TRBJ2-5	CSAMTSGGVRGTQYF
TRBV5-1	TRBJ2-1	CASSTGTEVYNEQFF
TRBV20-1	TRBJ2-5	CSASVGGETQYF
TRBV7-9	TRBJ2-2	CASSLVSGAMNTGELFF
TRBV29-1	TRBJ2-1	CSVGEGGSAGQFF
TRBV20-1	TRBJ2-2	CSASETGPNTGELFF
TRBV4-1	TRBJ2-1	CASSQDVPGWRERYNEQFF
TRBV6-7	TRBJ1-2	CASSLQCGYPF